This TCR beta chain originates from a study of T cells after posttransplantation cyclophosphamide. Worth noting for this clone: The antigen is undetermined.

The study's findings and limits: TRB overlap between skin or GI tissue T cells and blood was limited. Donor-recipient repertoire similarity was low at 1-2 months, rising over year one. Recipient CMV seropositivity and CMV reactivation strongly tracked TRB clonality.

Here immunoSEQ multiplex PCR was the method, and the copy in TCRdb shows in-frame clones only, minus some. The sample contains approximately 15,000 clones, 80% to 90% of which appear only once. CDR3 length equals 13 residues. Trimming took 6 bases from V and 5 from J; bases not matched to a gene: 6. Germline assignment: CDR1 MGHRA and CDR2 YSYEKL. Sampled 1 year posttransplant, controls received myeloablative marrow transplants, methotrexate and a calcineurin inhibitor. The chain is built from TRBV4-1 and TRBJ2-7, with TRBD2 matching over 8 bases. The starting material was PBMCs, obtained 410 to 450 days after allogeneic stem cell transplant with calcineurin inhibitor and methotrexate. This TCR came from a young adult male patient who received an allogeneic stem cell transplant from an unrelated donor, was CMV-positive, and had acute and chronic GVHD. Some T cells may trace back to the graft donor. CDR3: CASSDLAGDEQYF. The CDR3 nucleotides read TGCGCCAGCAGTGACCTAGCGGGTGACGAGCAGTACTTC.